The 11 T cell receptor beta chains below all came from one sample that was sequenced in a study of T cell responses to AZD1222 COVID-19 vaccine. The protocol was immunoSEQ multiplex PCR, while the TCRdb copy is restricted to in-frame clones and leaves out a portion. The sample lists about 84,000 clones; approximately 85% were seen once. The material was peripheral blood, obtained 28 days after the second AZD1222 dose. Receptor source: an adult who received the AZD1222 COVID-19 vaccine.

The chain has TRBV3-1 (or the pseudogene TRBV3-2) and TRBJ1-5; the D is unclear. This CDR3 spans 13 amino acids. CDR1 is LGHDT, CDR2 YNNKEL, per germline (reference sequence). Trimming left V 2 bases short and J 4 bases short, with 6 bases between. The CDR3 DNA sequence: TGTGCCAGCAGCCAAACGGGAAATCAGCCCCAGCATTTT. This sequence encodes CASSQTGNQPQHF.

The chain combines TRBV27 with TRBJ2-3; tentative D call: TRBD1 (9 bases). V was cut by 3 bases and J by 5 bases, with 18 bases left in between. The CDR3 extends over 16 amino acids. Germline V gene lookup returns CDR1 MNHEY and CDR2 SMNVEV (reference sequence). The CDR3 here is CASSLIGQGTRDTQYF. The CDR3 bases are TGTGCCAGCAGTTTGATAGGACAGGGGACTAGAGATACGCAGTATTTT.

This clone was seen just once. The chain uses TRBV10-1 and TRBJ2-3; 8 bases line up with TRBD1. This CDR3 region has 14 residues. V was clipped by 8 bases and J by 6 bases; unmatched bases: 10. CDR1 is WNHNN and CDR2 is SYGVQD in the germline V gene (reference sequence). CDR3 loop: CASSTGDGWDTQYF. For the CDR3, the DNA is TGCGCCAGCTCGACAGGGGATGGTTGGGATACGCAGTATTTT.

The V call is TRBV15, the J call TRBJ1-6; D remains ambiguous. The germline V and J ends were trimmed by 6 bases and 0 bases, with 12 bases remaining between them. The CDR3 loop spans 16 amino acids. Germline V gene data show CDR1 as LNHNV and CDR2 as YYDKDF (reference sequence). DNA for the CDR3: TGTGCCACCAGGTTGGGGAAGTCCTCCTATAATTCACCCCTCCACTTT. It encodes CATRLGKSSYNSPLHF.

CDR3 in amino acids: CASRKGTMNEKLFF. The CDR3, as DNA: TGTGCCAGCAGGAAAGGGACCATGAATGAAAAACTGTTTTTT. The chain combines TRBV25-1 with TRBJ1-4; D is perhaps TRBD1 (5 bases). Germline V gene data show CDR1 as MGHDK and CDR2 as SYGVNS. This CDR3 region has 14 residues. The V gene lost 6 bases and the J gene lost 5 bases, with 13 bases spanning the gap.

The rearrangement links TRBV24-1 to TRBJ1-5, with D perhaps matching TRBD1 (5 bases). Trimming removed 8 bases from V and 0 bases from J, with 10 bases in between. Germline loops: CDR1 KGHDR, CDR2 SFDVKD. The CDR3 extends over 14 amino acids. The CDR3 region is CATNGAYSNQPQHF. The CDR3, as DNA: TGTGCCACCAATGGGGCTTATAGCAATCAGCCCCAGCATTTT.

The chain carries TRBV11-3 and TRBJ2-2; D perhaps matches TRBD2 (5 bases). The germline V and J ends were trimmed by 5 bases and 4 bases, with 17 bases remaining between them. There are 16 residues in the CDR3. The germline CDR1 and CDR2 sequences are SGHNT and YENEEA. CDR3 DNA sequence: TGTGCCAGCAGCCCCGAAGGGCCGGCGGGCACCGGGGAGCTGTTTTTT. It yields the protein CASSPEGPAGTGELFF. The complete variable domain, with remaining parts taken from reference TRBV11-3 and TRBJ2-2, reads EAGVVQSPRYKIIEKKQPVAFWCNPISGHNTLYWYLQNLGQGPELLIRYENEEAVDDSQLPKDRFSAERLKGVDSTLKIQPAELGDSAVYLCASSPEGPAGTGELFFGEGSRLTVL.

This chain joins TRBV6-5 and TRBJ2-7; D possibly corresponds to TRBD1 (5 bases). The V gene lost 0 bases and the J gene lost 1 base, with 7 bases spanning the gap. This CDR3 comprises 14 residues. Germline assignment: CDR1 MNHEY and CDR2 SVGAGI. Here the CDR3 DNA reads TGTGCCAGCAGTTACTCACAGGAATCCTACGAGCAGTACTTC. Its translation: CASSYSQESYEQYF.

This chain uses TRBV11-3 with TRBJ2-5; D uncertain. Germline CDR1 SGHNT, CDR2 YENEEA. V was shortened by 4 bases and J by 5 bases, with 11 bases between the two germline ends. The CDR3 totals 13 residues. In DNA form, the CDR3 reads TGTGCCAGCAGCTCCGGTTACAAGGAGACCCAGTACTTC. Protein: CASSSGYKETQYF.

This chain joins TRBV18 and TRBJ2-5; D is uncertain. Germline CDR1 and CDR2: KGHSH and LQKENI. This CDR3 comprises 13 residues. With 6 bases removed from V and 4 bases from J, the gap between germline ends came to 12 bases. The CDR3 loop is CASSGSWGETQYF. The CDR3 DNA reads as TGTGCCAGCTCCGGGTCCTGGGGAGAGACCCAGTACTTC.

V usage is TRBV2 and J usage is TRBJ1-1, with D possibly being TRBD1 (5 bases). The CDR3 totals 14 residues. With 5 bases removed from V and 0 bases from J, the gap between germline ends came to 10 bases. Germline V gives CDR1 SNHLY, CDR2 FYNNEI. CDR3 sequence reads: CASSLQGMNTEAFF. CDR3 nucleotides: TGTGCCAGCAGTCTCCAGGGTATGAACACTGAAGCTTTCTTT.